The 10 T cell receptor beta chains below come from one sample, sequenced in a study of OX40 agonist ivuxolimab in advanced cancers. Clones were sequenced by immunoSEQ multiplex PCR, and TCRdb holds only the in-frame ones, with some missing. The table lists more than 65,000 clones, about 87% of them singletons. The material was CD4+ or CD8+ T cells sorted from blood, obtained in a trial of the OX40 agonist ivuxolimab. The receptors were gathered from an adult with an advanced solid tumor such as melanoma, head and neck, liver or kidney cancer.

The chain links TRBV19 to TRBJ2-5; 13 bases line up with TRBD2. With 10 bases clipped from V and 6 bases from J, the junction kept 5 bases outside the gene matches. Germline CDR1 and CDR2: LNHDA and SQIVND (reference sequence). This CDR3 region has 13 residues. The CDR3 bases are TGTGCCACCGGACTAGCGGGGGTGCAGACCCAGTACTTC. Its protein is CATGLAGVQTQYF.

V gene TRBV19 combines with J gene TRBJ1-6; 8 bases line up with TRBD1. Germline V CDR1 and CDR2: LNHDA, SQIVND (reference sequence). The CDR3 contains 13 residues. Trimming cost V 6 bases and J 10 bases; bases outside gene matches: 5. In DNA form, the CDR3 reads TGTGCCAGTAGGGGGACAGGATGGTCACCCCTCCACTTT. Translation: CASRGTGWSPLHF. Complete variable domain (other parts from reference TRBV19 and TRBJ1-6): DGGITQSPKYLFRKEGQNVTLSCEQNLNHDAMYWYRQDPGQGLRLIYYSQIVNDFQKGDIAEGYSVSREKKESFPLTVTSAQKNPTAFYLCASRGTGWSPLHFGNGTRLTVT.

This chain joins TRBV14 and TRBJ2-2, with TRBD1 matching over 7 bases. With V trimmed by 2 bases and J by 4 bases, 7 bases remained unmatched. The CDR3 sequence is 16 residues long. Germline V gene data show CDR1 as SGHDN and CDR2 as FVKESK. CDR3 in amino acids: CASSQTGTVLTGELFF. The CDR3 coding sequence is TGTGCCAGCAGCCAAACCGGGACAGTTCTCACCGGGGAGCTGTTTTTT.

The chain employs TRBV7-9 and TRBJ2-7, with 7 bases that match TRBD2. Per germline, CDR1 SEHNR and CDR2 FQNEAQ (reference sequence). The CDR3 runs to 15 residues. V gave up 5 bases and J gave up 2 bases; unmatched junction bases: 9. DNA of the CDR3: TGTGCCAGCAGCCCGGGCGGGGGTGGCGCCTACGAGCAGTACTTC. Amino acid sequence: CASSPGGGGAYEQYF.

The sample holds one count of this clone. This rearrangement joins TRBV5-4 to TRBJ1-1; 7 nucleotides align to TRBD1. This CDR3 has 14 residues. Germline CDR1 is SGHNT and CDR2 is YYREEE (reference sequence). J gave up 1 base and V 4 bases, and 4 bases lay outside the gene matches. The CDR3 sequence: CASSQDRWNTEAFF. CDR3 sequence (DNA): TGTGCCAGCAGCCAGGACAGGTGGAACACTGAAGCTTTCTTT.

The V gene is TRBV9, the J gene TRBJ2-1; 8 nucleotides match TRBD2. Germline CDR1 SGDLS, CDR2 YYNGEE. The CDR3 is made up of 15 amino acids. The ends lost 4 bases at V and 10 bases at J; junction bases unmatched: 13. CDR3 protein: CASSHLNGGAGEQFF. The DNA of the CDR3 is TGTGCCAGCAGCCACTTGAACGGGGGGGCTGGCGAGCAGTTCTTC.

The gene calls are TRBV28 and TRBJ2-7; TRBD1 is a possible D gene (6 bases). Trimming left V 7 bases short and J 1 base short, with 20 bases between. Germline CDR1 and CDR2: MDHEN and SYDVKM. This CDR3 is 16 amino acids long. The CDR3 is CASISEGQGFSYEQYF. CDR3 nucleotides: TGTGCCAGCATCTCCGAGGGGCAGGGGTTTTCCTACGAGCAGTACTTC.

This clone was recorded only once. The chain employs TRBV6-1 and TRBJ1-5, with D perhaps matching TRBD1 (5 bases). The CDR3 is 14 amino acids. CDR1 and CDR2 from the germline V gene are MNHNS and SASEGT. Between the trimmed V and J ends, which lost 0 bases and 7 bases, there was a span of 10 bases. The CDR3 here is CASSEAMGEQPQHF. The CDR3 region has the DNA TGTGCCAGCAGTGAAGCGATGGGGGAACAGCCCCAGCATTTT.

This chain connects TRBV6-6 to TRBJ2-7, with a weak D call TRBD1 (6 bases). This CDR3 contains 14 residues. Between the trimmed V and J ends, which lost 4 bases and 0 bases, there was a span of 10 bases. CDR1 is MNHNY and CDR2 is SVGAGI in the germline V gene (reference sequence). The CDR3 protein is CASSSGVSSYEQYF. DNA for the CDR3: TGTGCCAGCAGTTCAGGGGTTAGCTCCTACGAGCAGTACTTC.

This rearrangement joins TRBV4-1 to TRBJ2-7; possibly TRBD2 for D (6 bases). Trimming pared 4 bases from V and 0 bases from J, leaving 16 bases between. Germline V lookup: CDR1 MGHRA, CDR2 YSYEKL. There are 16 residues in the CDR3. CDR3 nucleotides: TGCGCCAGCAGCCGTGACGCGGGATCCAGCTCCTACGAGCAGTACTTC. This translates into CASSRDAGSSSYEQYF.